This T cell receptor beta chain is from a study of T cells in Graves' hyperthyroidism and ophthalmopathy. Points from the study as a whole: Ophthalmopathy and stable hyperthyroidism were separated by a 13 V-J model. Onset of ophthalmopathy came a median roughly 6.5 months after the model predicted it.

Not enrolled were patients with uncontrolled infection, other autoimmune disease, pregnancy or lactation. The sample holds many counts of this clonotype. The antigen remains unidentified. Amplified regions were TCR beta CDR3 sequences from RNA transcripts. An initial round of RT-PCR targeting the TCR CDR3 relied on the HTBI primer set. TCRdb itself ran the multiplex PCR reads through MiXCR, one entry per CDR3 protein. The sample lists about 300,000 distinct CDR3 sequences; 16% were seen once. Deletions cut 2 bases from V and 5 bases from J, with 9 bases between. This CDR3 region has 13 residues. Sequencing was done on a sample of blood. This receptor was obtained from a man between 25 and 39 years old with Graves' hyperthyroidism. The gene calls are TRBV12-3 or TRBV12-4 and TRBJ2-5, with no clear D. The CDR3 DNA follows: TGTGCCAGCAGTTTACTACTGGGGGAGACCCAGTACTTC. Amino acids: CASSLLLGETQYF.